The next 23 T cell receptor beta chains were all read from a single sample in a study of T cells after yellow fever vaccination. TCRdb re-analysed the 5' RACE reads in MiXCR, keeping a single row per CDR3 protein. The profile shows over 300,000 distinct CDR3 sequences, more than 3% of them singletons. The material was PBMCs, obtained on the day of the yellow fever booster vaccination. All receptors derive from a man aged 18-30 years who received the YFV17D yellow fever vaccine.

This clonotype was observed at least ten times. The chain carries TRBV30 and TRBJ2-2; D is unresolved. Germline CDR1 reads GTSNPN; CDR2 reads SVGIG (reference sequence). The CDR3 consists of 13 residues. The V end lost 4 bases, the J end lost 4 bases, and 10 bases lay between the germline ends. CDR3 DNA: TGTGCCTGGACCGCGGTGGGCACCGGGGAGCTGTTTTTT. Its protein product is CAWTAVGTGELFF.

This clonotype was seen ten or more times. The CDR3 DNA is TGTGCCAGCAGCATAGTAGCGGGGATTATCATTGAGACCCAGTACTTC. This translates into CASSIVAGIIIETQYF. The chain links TRBV7-2 to TRBJ2-5; 8 positions agree with TRBD2. The V segment lost 5 bases and the J segment 5 bases; nucleotides outside the gene matches: 13. This CDR3 has 16 residues. Germline V gene lookup returns CDR1 SGHTA and CDR2 FQGNSA.

There are a few counts of this clonotype. The chain employs TRBV29-1 and TRBJ1-1; no firm D call. With 3 bases removed from V and 1 base from J, the gap between germline ends came to 6 bases. Germline V gene sequence: CDR1 SQVTM, CDR2 ANQGSEA. This CDR3 is built from 12 residues. The CDR3 sequence: CSVEWGNTEAFF. DNA for the CDR3: TGCAGCGTTGAGTGGGGGAACACTGAAGCTTTCTTT.

This clonotype was picked up a small number of times. The DNA for the CDR3 is TGCAGTGCTAGAGGCAAGATGGTGACAGTCCAAGAGACCCAGTACTTC. Amino acid sequence: CSARGKMVTVQETQYF. The chain joins TRBV20-1 to TRBJ2-5, with D possibly matching TRBD1 (5 bases). The CDR3 is made up of 16 amino acids. Germline lookup yields CDR1 DFQATT and CDR2 SNEGSKA (reference sequence). The V end lost 1 base, the J end lost 1 base, and 16 bases lay between the germline ends.

The chain combines TRBV4-1 with TRBJ1-2; TRBD1 matches at 8 bases. CDR1 is MGHRA, CDR2 YSYEKL, per germline. This CDR3 is 15 amino acids long. The junction had 4 bases not matched to a gene; V was cut back by 2 bases and J by 2 bases. CDR3: CASSQPRQGNYGYTF. CDR3 bases: TGCGCCAGCAGCCAACCCAGACAGGGGAACTATGGCTACACCTTC.

In this sample, this clonotype turned up many times. V usage is TRBV10-3 and J usage is TRBJ2-7; possibly TRBD1 or TRBD2 for D (5 bases each). Germline CDR1 and CDR2: ENHRY and SYGVKD. V lost 0 bases and J 4 bases, leaving 13 bases between the germline ends. This CDR3 contains 15 residues. Here the CDR3 DNA reads TGTGCCATCAGTGAGTCCGGGACCAGACGGTACGAGCAGTACGTC. It specifies CAISESGTRRYEQYV.

This clonotype was seen repeatedly, ten times or more. The chain employs TRBV9 and TRBJ2-7; D is uncertain. V shed 4 bases and J shed 6 bases, with 11 bases lying between them. The CDR3 is 12 residues long. Germline CDR1 and CDR2: SGDLS and YYNGEE. The CDR3 bases are TGTGCCAGCAGCTCGAACTACGGCGAGCAGTACTTC. It is translated as CASSSNYGEQYF.

This clonotype was counted ten times or more. The chain recombines TRBV4-2 with TRBJ1-6; 7 bases agree with TRBD1. CDR1 LGHNA and CDR2 YNFKEQ come from the germline V gene. V lost 3 bases to trimming and J lost 10 bases; unmatched junction nucleotides: 9. The CDR3 sequence is 15 residues long. The CDR3 DNA is TGTGCCAGCAGCCACGGACAGGACGCACGGTCACCCCTCCACTTT. This sequence encodes CASSHGQDARSPLHF.

The table lists this clonotype with a few counts. The chain carries TRBV20-1 and TRBJ2-1; 9 nucleotides align to TRBD2. This CDR3 has 14 amino acids. Germline loops: CDR1 DFQATT, CDR2 SNEGSKA (reference sequence). With V trimmed by 2 bases and J by 6 bases, 5 bases remained unmatched. This CDR3 reads CSARPGLALNEQFF. CDR3 nucleotide sequence: TGCAGTGCTAGACCGGGACTAGCTCTCAATGAGCAGTTCTTC.

The chain uses TRBV12-3 or TRBV12-4 and TRBJ2-2; a weak D match, TRBD1 (6 bases). V gave up 6 bases and J gave up 0 bases, with 11 bases separating them. The CDR3 has 15 residues. For the CDR3, the DNA is TGTGCCAGCAGCCTAGGGACACCGAACACCGGGGAGCTGTTTTTT. It codes for CASSLGTPNTGELFF.

This clonotype was seen repeatedly, ten times or more. The J gene is TRBJ1-5, the V gene TRBV9; D might be TRBD1 (5 bases). The CDR3 totals 15 residues. Germline CDR1 reads SGDLS; CDR2 reads YYNGEE. Trimming cost V 4 bases and J 6 bases, with 17 bases left between them. The CDR3 DNA reads TGTGCCAGCAGCCCCACCGGGGCGGCTCTTCAGCCCCAGCATTTT. As protein: CASSPTGAALQPQHF.

V is TRBV29-1 and J is TRBJ1-4; D gene uncertain. The germline V gene encodes CDR1 SQVTM and CDR2 ANQGSEA. V lost 5 bases to trimming and J lost 7 bases, with 8 bases between them. The CDR3 consists of 11 residues. The CDR3 bases are TGCAGCGTTCGAGACGCTGAAAAACTGTTTTTT. It codes for CSVRDAEKLFF.

This clonotype was counted at least ten times. This chain links TRBV7-2 with TRBJ1-2; TRBD1 agrees at 10 bases. The J segment lost 4 bases and the V segment lost 5 bases, leaving 4 bases of the junction unmatched. Looked up from germline, CDR1 is SGHTA and CDR2 is FQGNSA. The CDR3 covers 14 residues. The chain's CDR3 is CASSIGQGVYGYTF. The CDR3 coding sequence is TGTGCCAGCAGCATCGGACAGGGGGTCTATGGCTACACCTTC.

The sample holds a few counts of this clonotype. The chain carries TRBV5-4 and TRBJ2-5, with D tentatively TRBD1 (6 bases). Trimming stripped 4 bases from V and 5 bases from J, with 12 bases between. The germline V gene encodes CDR1 SGHNT and CDR2 YYREEE (reference sequence). The CDR3 has 13 amino acids. This chain's CDR3 is CASSIGQQETQYF. The DNA for the CDR3 is TGTGCCAGCAGCATAGGACAGCAGGAGACCCAGTACTTC. Looking up the rest from reference TRBV5-4 and TRBJ2-5 gives the full variable domain: ETGVTQSPTHLIKTRGQQVTLRCSSQSGHNTVSWYQQALGQGPQFIFQYYREEENGRGNFPPRFSGLQFPNYSSELNVNALELDDSALYLCASSIGQQETQYFGPGTRLLVL.

This chain's CDR3 is CAWTSGSGANVLTF. CDR3 DNA sequence: TGTGCCTGGACGAGCGGTTCTGGGGCCAACGTCCTGACTTTC. The chain joins TRBV30 to TRBJ2-6; a possible D gene is TRBD2 (5 bases). Germline loops: CDR1 GTSNPN, CDR2 SVGIG (reference sequence). The CDR3 runs to 14 residues. Trimming removed 4 bases from V and 1 base from J, with 8 bases in between.

Ten or more counts support this clonotype. The chain combines TRBV7-9 with TRBJ2-7; 7 nucleotides match TRBD2. CDR1 and CDR2 from the germline V gene are SEHNR and FQNEAQ (reference sequence). The CDR3 is 15 amino acids. Trimming cost V 1 base and J 7 bases; bases outside gene matches: 10. The CDR3 nucleotides are TGTGCCAGCAGCTTAGGGGACTACCTCGGGAAGGAGCAGTACTTC. Translated: CASSLGDYLGKEQYF.

This clonotype was found a few times. This chain joins TRBV29-1 and TRBJ2-3; D may be TRBD1 or TRBD2 (5 bases each). Between the trimmed V and J ends, which lost 1 base and 6 bases, there was a span of 11 bases. The length of the CDR3 is 13 residues. CDR1 and CDR2 from the germline V gene are SQVTM and ANQGSEA. The CDR3 DNA reads TGCAGCGTTGAAGCCGTCGGGGCGGATACGCAGTATTTT. Translated, it gives CSVEAVGADTQYF.

This clonotype has just a few counts. The V and J genes are TRBV15 and TRBJ2-7; perhaps TRBD1 as D (5 bases). CDR3 length equals 15 residues. Per germline, CDR1 LNHNV and CDR2 YYDKDF (reference sequence). Trimming took off 0 bases at V and 1 base at J, with 10 bases between the two ends. The DNA for the CDR3 is TGTGCCACCAGCAGAGATCCGACAGTTTCCTACGAGCAGTACTTC. This translates into CATSRDPTVSYEQYF.

Ten or more counts support this clonotype. The V gene is TRBV20-1, the J gene TRBJ1-5, with TRBD1 matching over 9 bases. The CDR3 runs to 15 residues. With 1 base clipped from V and 6 bases from J, the junction kept 7 bases outside the gene matches. Germline values: CDR1 DFQATT, CDR2 SNEGSKA (reference sequence). This CDR3 is CSARVPGQGRQPQHF. The CDR3 coding sequence is TGCAGTGCTAGAGTACCGGGACAGGGACGTCAGCCCCAGCATTTT.

This clonotype was picked up many times. This rearrangement joins TRBV20-1 to TRBJ1-1; TRBD1 aligns across 7 bases. CDR1 is DFQATT and CDR2 is SNEGSKA in the germline V gene (reference sequence). The CDR3 extends over 12 amino acids. The junction had 7 bases not matched to a gene; V was cut back by 8 bases and J by 4 bases. CDR3: CSPGGGATEAFF. The CDR3 nucleotides read TGCAGTCCAGGGGGGGGGGCCACTGAAGCTTTCTTT.

This clonotype was recorded at least ten times. The gene calls are TRBV20-1 and TRBJ1-6; no reliable D call. V dropped 0 bases and J dropped 8 bases, with 14 bases sitting between them. The CDR3 extends over 15 amino acids. Germline V gene sequence: CDR1 DFQATT, CDR2 SNEGSKA (reference sequence). The CDR3 here is CSARDWVVNHSPLHF. DNA of the CDR3: TGCAGTGCTAGAGATTGGGTAGTCAACCATTCACCCCTCCACTTT.

This clonotype was detected a few times. The CDR3 spells CASSQVGGPYNSPLHF. The CDR3 nucleotides are TGCGCCAGCAGCCAAGTAGGGGGCCCCTATAATTCACCCCTCCACTTT. The chain links TRBV4-3 to TRBJ1-6, with 7 bases matching TRBD1. The germline V gene encodes CDR1 LGHNA and CDR2 YSLEER. V dropped 1 base and J dropped 2; count of bases not matched to a gene: 2. The CDR3 consists of 16 residues.

This clonotype was counted a few times. The chain employs TRBV6-6 and TRBJ1-2; maybe TRBD1 (5 bases). CDR3 length: 12 amino acids. From germline, CDR1 is MNHNY and CDR2 SVGAGI (reference sequence). V gave up 8 bases and J gave up 8 bases, with 15 bases separating them. The CDR3: CASEGTSEGYTF. CDR3 in DNA: TGTGCCAGCGAGGGGACCAGCGAGGGCTACACCTTC.